This TCR beta chain was observed in a study of vaccination effects on CD4 cells after COVID-19. Turning to this clone: The antigen remains undetermined.

Ahead of sequencing, the ViraFEST assay grew antigen-specific CD4+ T cells using viral peptide pools. Upon completion of 10 to 11 days in culture, CD4+ T cells were isolated. Vaccine recipients had no previous SARS-CoV-2 infection; their nucleocapsid antibodies were negative. Supplemented with 8.5 to 10 IU/ml IL-2 and approximately 9.7 ug/ml peptides, fewer than 2.5 million PBMC per well were kept in culture. Findings of the study overall: Cross-reaction with common cold coronaviruses was seen in only 1 of 255 vaccine-induced clones from healthy vaccinees. Late after vaccination, infection- and vaccine-induced clones showed marked clonal contraction.

Libraries were prepared by immunoSEQ multiplex PCR; TCRdb keeps only in-frame clonotypes and omits some of them. Found here are about 41,000 clones, under 75% of them singletons; the top ten hold approximately 25%. The source was CD4+ T cells from PBMCs cultured with HCoV-OC43 spike peptides, collected before COVID-19 vaccination. Subset described: HCoV-OC43 spike overlapping peptide pool stimulation. The TCR sequence derives from a human donor who received a COVID-19 vaccine.

CDR3 DNA: TGTGCCAGCAGCCGCGGGGGGCCTTATGGCTACACCTTC. Residues: CASSRGGPYGYTF. This chain uses TRBV28 with TRBJ1-2; maybe TRBD1 (6 bases). Trimming left V 6 bases short and J 5 bases short, with 13 bases between. The germline gives CDR1 MDHEN, CDR2 SYDVKM. The CDR3 is 13 residues long.